A selection of T cell receptor beta chains follows, all from one sample in a study of blood T cell repertoires in COVID-19. Repertoires were generated with immunoSEQ multiplex PCR, while TCRdb's copy carries only in-frame clones and drops some. The data contain about 230,000 clones, around 88% of them singletons. The sequenced sample consisted of peripheral blood. These receptors were taken from a man aged 40-49 years with active or convalescent COVID-19. The CDR3 runs from the conserved cysteine through the conserved F or W. A D gene is named only where the DNA matches it firmly. Clone sizes are given selectively: once, few, many, or a class where the clone is expanded.

V gene	clone size	J gene	D gene	CDR3 protein	CDR3 DNA
TRBV24-1	once	TRBJ2-5	-	CATSERLQETQYF	TGTGCCACCAGCGAAAGACTCCAAGAGACCCAGTACTTC
TRBV10-3	once	TRBJ2-4	-	CAISEGAGIAKNIQYF	TGTGCCATCAGCGAAGGGGCAGGAATAGCCAAAAACATTCAGTACTTC
TRBV27	-	TRBJ1-2	TRBD1	CATSYRGGYTF	TGTGCCACTTCTTACAGGGGAGGCTACACCTTC
TRBV19	-	TRBJ1-2	TRBD1	CASSITGQGGGYTF	TGTGCCAGTAGTATAACAGGACAGGGCGGTGGCTACACCTTC
TRBV6-5	-	TRBJ2-5	TRBD2	CASGGGNQETQYF	TGTGCCAGCGGGGGGGGGAACCAAGAGACCCAGTACTTC
TRBV24-1	-	TRBJ1-6	-	CATSDLGSSSYNSPLHF	TGTGCCACCAGTGATCTCGGGTCGAGCTCCTATAATTCACCCCTCCACTTT
TRBV9	-	TRBJ2-1	-	CASSVGGSGYYNEQFF	TGTGCCAGCAGCGTAGGAGGTAGCGGATATTACAATGAGCAGTTCTTC
TRBV3-1/TRBV3-2	-	TRBJ2-4	TRBD2	CASSQAAGGNIQYF	TGTGCCAGCAGCCAAGCGGCGGGGGGAAACATTCAGTACTTC
TRBV6-6	-	TRBJ2-7	TRBD2	CASSPSGGYEQYF	TGTGCCAGCAGCCCCTCGGGGGGTTACGAGCAGTACTTC
TRBV7-6	once	TRBJ1-3	TRBD1	CASSRDSFSGNTIYF	TGTGCCAGCAGCCGGGACAGCTTCTCTGGAAACACCATATATTTT
TRBV2	once	TRBJ1-1	-	CASTLGGSGAFF	TGTGCCAGCACTCTTGGGGGGTCCGGCGCTTTCTTT
TRBV10-3	-	TRBJ2-7	TRBD2	CAIRTSSGEAYEQYF	TGTGCCATCAGGACTTCGAGCGGGGAGGCCTACGAGCAGTACTTC
TRBV19	-	TRBJ1-5	-	CASSMTDQPQHF	TGTGCCAGTAGTATGACTGATCAGCCCCAGCATTTT
TRBV7-8	-	TRBJ2-2	TRBD2	CASSRAGGGTGELFF	TGTGCCAGCAGCCGCGCGGGAGGTGGGACCGGGGAGCTGTTTTTT
TRBV2	-	TRBJ1-5	TRBD1	CASSAPDRGVDQPQHF	TGTGCCAGCAGTGCCCCTGACAGGGGTGTAGATCAGCCCCAGCATTTT
TRBV3-1/TRBV3-2	-	TRBJ2-1	TRBD1	CASSPRDRGMEQFF	TGTGCCAGCAGCCCGCGGGACAGGGGGATGGAGCAGTTCTTC
TRBV18	-	TRBJ2-1	TRBD2	CASSPYGTRTDNEQFF	TGTGCCAGCTCACCATACGGGACTAGAACCGACAATGAGCAGTTCTTC
TRBV19	-	TRBJ2-1	TRBD2	CASSLAGGYNEQFF	TGTGCCAGTAGTTTAGCGGGAGGGTACAATGAGCAGTTCTTC
TRBV7-2	-	TRBJ1-1	-	CASSLVLLVGQGAFF	TGTGCCAGCAGCTTAGTACTTTTGGTGGGCCAGGGAGCTTTCTTT
TRBV5-1	-	TRBJ2-7	-	CASSLEWGGYYEQYF	TGCGCCAGCAGCTTGGAATGGGGGGGCTACTACGAGCAGTACTTC
TRBV28	-	TRBJ2-7	TRBD1	CASSPGTGSVHEQYF	TGTGCCAGCAGTCCCGGGACAGGGTCTGTCCACGAGCAGTACTTC
TRBV5-1	-	TRBJ1-4	-	CASSSATNEKLFF	TGCGCCAGCAGCTCTGCAACTAATGAAAAACTGTTTTTT
TRBV2	-	TRBJ1-1	-	CASSEEGNLNTEAFF	TGTGCCAGCAGTGAAGAGGGGAACTTGAACACTGAAGCTTTCTTT
TRBV19	-	TRBJ1-2	-	CASTKQGGGYTF	TGTGCCAGTACTAAACAGGGTGGTGGCTACACCTTC
TRBV30	-	TRBJ1-2	-	CAWSKQGISYGYTF	TGTGCCTGGAGTAAGCAGGGAATATCCTATGGCTACACCTTC
TRBV7-2	-	TRBJ2-5	TRBD1	CASSSQGARETQYF	TGTGCCAGCAGCTCCCAGGGGGCAAGGGAGACCCAGTACTTC
TRBV25-1	-	TRBJ2-1	TRBD2	CASSERGGASNEQFF	TGTGCCAGCAGCGAGCGGGGAGGCGCTTCAAATGAGCAGTTCTTC
TRBV11-3	-	TRBJ1-6	TRBD1	CASSFQGERNSPLHF	TGTGCCAGCAGCTTCCAGGGGGAGCGTAATTCACCCCTCCACTTT
TRBV2	-	TRBJ1-6	TRBD1	CASSVDQGGSPLHF	TGTGCCAGCAGTGTGGACCAGGGGGGTTCACCCCTCCACTTT
TRBV15	-	TRBJ1-1	TRBD1	CATSTGQGNTEAFF	TGTGCCACCAGCACGGGACAGGGGAACACTGAAGCTTTCTTT
TRBV3-1/TRBV3-2	-	TRBJ1-5	TRBD1	CASSQTGTGGRQPQHF	TGTGCCAGCAGCCAAACCGGGACAGGGGGGCGGCAGCCCCAGCATTTT